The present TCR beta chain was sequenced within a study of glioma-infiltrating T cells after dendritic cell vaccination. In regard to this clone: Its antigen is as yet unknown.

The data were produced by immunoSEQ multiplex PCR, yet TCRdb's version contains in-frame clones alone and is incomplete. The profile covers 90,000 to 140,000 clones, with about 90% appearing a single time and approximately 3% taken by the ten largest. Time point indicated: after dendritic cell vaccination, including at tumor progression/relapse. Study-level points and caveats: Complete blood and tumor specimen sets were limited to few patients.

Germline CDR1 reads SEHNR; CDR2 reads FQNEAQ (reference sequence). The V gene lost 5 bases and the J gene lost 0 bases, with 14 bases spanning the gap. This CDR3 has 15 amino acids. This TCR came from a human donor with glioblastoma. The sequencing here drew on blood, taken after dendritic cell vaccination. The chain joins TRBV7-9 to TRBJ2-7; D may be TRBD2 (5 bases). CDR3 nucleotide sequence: TGTGCCAGCAGCCCTCCAGCGGTCCTCTCCTACGAGCAGTACTTC. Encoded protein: CASSPPAVLSYEQYF.